Listed below are T cell receptor beta chains from one sample, sequenced in a study of T cell responses to AZD1222 COVID-19 vaccine. TCRdb's table, derived via immunoSEQ multiplex PCR, lists solely in-frame clones and lacks some. This sample carries tens of thousands of clones, around 90% of them seen once, and the ten largest clones take less than 6%. The specimen was peripheral blood, collected on day 0 of AZD1222 vaccination. These receptors were collected from an adult in good health. Each CDR3 is given without its conserved first and last residue. D genes are given only for firm matches.

.,TRBJ2-6,TRBV7-9,13,ASSRGQTGANVLT
.,TRBJ2-2,TRBV27,12,ASSLGLYTGELF
.,TRBJ1-2,TRBV5-4,13,ASSLVGVANYGYT
.,TRBJ2-7,TRBV7-8,11,ASSLGGSHEQY
.,TRBJ2-3,TRBV3-1/TRBV3-2,14,ASSHMMSGNTDTQY
.,TRBJ2-1,TRBV28,13,ASSAGGGSYNEQF
.,TRBJ1-5,TRBV27,12,ASMHHASNQPQH
TRBD1,TRBJ1-5,TRBV27,13,ASASPGQGTQPQH
.,TRBJ2-7,TRBV28,9,ASSPGYEQY
.,TRBJ2-3,TRBV9,14,ASSVGSKPGTDTQY
.,TRBJ2-2,TRBV24-1,14,ATSDGPGHGDGELF
TRBD1,TRBJ1-5,TRBV6-6,13,ASSFGTGLNQPQH
.,TRBJ1-2,TRBV7-2,10,ASSPLLPGYT
TRBD1,TRBJ2-1,TRBV5-8,13,ASSHGTAGNNEQF
TRBD1,TRBJ1-4,TRBV6-6,13,ASSDHGTANEKLF
.,TRBJ1-5,TRBV6-5,12,ASKNSQSNQPQH
TRBD1,TRBJ1-4,TRBV25-1,12,ASSDRDRGGKLF
.,TRBJ1-5,TRBV5-5,15,ASSLPGPPYSNQPQH
TRBD2,TRBJ2-7,TRBV5-4,14,ASSPEGRSGIREQY
.,TRBJ2-2,TRBV27,16,ASSFGTARGRNTGELF
.,TRBJ2-7,TRBV24-1,11,ATSDSPRYEQY
.,TRBJ2-5,TRBV3-1/TRBV3-2,13,ASSQVEGPAETQY
.,TRBJ2-3,TRBV5-4,12,ASSWGGRTDTQY
TRBD1,TRBJ2-4,TRBV7-8,14,ASSLEDRGRRNIQY
TRBD2,TRBJ2-2,TRBV2,13,ASRRGLSNTGELF
TRBD1,TRBJ1-6,TRBV7-8,11,ASTHRGHSPLH
TRBD1,TRBJ1-2,TRBV19,14,ASSLTPQGSNYGYT
.,TRBJ2-5,TRBV27,11,ASSLSAAETQY
.,TRBJ2-1,TRBV5-1,11,ASSLGRSNEQF
.,TRBJ1-2,TRBV7-9,12,ASSLAGALDGYT
TRBD1,TRBJ1-5,TRBV18,14,ASSTRQGNGNQPQH
.,TRBJ1-1,TRBV6-5,12,ASSPGGGNTEAF
TRBD1,TRBJ1-2,TRBV5-1,12,ASSLDGTGNGYT